This T cell receptor (beta chain) derives from a study of low-dose radiotherapy and immunotherapy resistance in tumors. Study as a whole: Both drugs were delivered intravenously to patients (nivolumab 240 mg every two weeks and ipilimumab 1 mg/kg every six weeks).

Regarding time point: after trial treatment. Treatment: LDRT plus nivolumab, ipilimumab, low-dose cyclophosphamide and aspirin (RACIN trial). CDR3 length: 15 residues. Germline V gene lookup returns CDR1 SGHNT and CDR2 YYREEE (reference sequence). V shed 4 bases, J shed 1 base, and the junction held 4 bases outside the gene matches. At least ten counts were recorded for this clonotype. Primers used for first-strand cDNA, a TRAV- and TRBV-specific set, covered both alpha and beta chains. The PCR that amplified TCRs ran for around 20 cycles, relying on a constant-region primer and a V-primer adapter. Isolated mRNA was amplified by in vitro transcription. TCRdb processed the reads anew with MiXCR; each CDR3 protein has one entry. This table has around 60,000 distinct CDR3 sequences, under 30% appearing once.

Sequencing used PBMCs, obtained after low-dose radiotherapy plus immunotherapy. The clonotype comes from a male donor with prostate cancer. The chain has TRBV5-4 and TRBJ2-5; the match to TRBD2 covers 10 bases. As DNA, the CDR3 is TGTGCCAGCAGCCCCCAGCGGGGGGGCCAAGAGACCCAGTACTTC. Amino acids: CASSPQRGGQETQYF.